The 5 T cell receptor beta chains given below trace back to one sample, sequenced in a study of CD8 T cells in Susac syndrome. Random-hexamer reverse transcription was applied to roughly 0.5 to 1 ug RNA. One entry per CDR3 protein, called by TCRdb with MiXCR from the immunoSEQ multiplex PCR reads. The sample holds roughly 80,000 distinct CDR3 sequences, under 95% seen once. Sequenced material: CD4+ T cells from PBMCs. The source of these receptors is a human donor with Susac syndrome.

The chain has TRBV28 and TRBJ2-2; weak D call: TRBD2 (6 bases). This CDR3 spans 14 amino acids. The V and J ends lost 2 bases and 4 bases respectively, with 8 bases between them. CDR1 and CDR2 (germline): MDHEN, SYDVKM. CDR3 amino acids: CASSLAGGTGELFF. The CDR3 DNA is TGTGCCAGCAGTTTAGCCGGGGGCACCGGGGAGCTGTTTTTT. Looking up the rest from reference TRBV28 and TRBJ2-2 gives the full variable domain: DVKVTQSSRYLVKRTGEKVFLECVQDMDHENMFWYRQDPGLGLRLIYFSYDVKMKEKGDIPEGYSVSREKKERFSLILESASTNQTSMYLCASSLAGGTGELFFGEGSRLTVL.

The gene calls are TRBV7-8 and TRBJ2-7, with TRBD1 as a possible D gene (8 bases). Germline loops: CDR1 SGHVS, CDR2 FQNEAQ. V dropped 0 bases and J dropped 3 bases, with 15 bases sitting between them. This CDR3 contains 16 residues. As DNA, the CDR3 is TGTGCCAGCAGCTTAGCGCTGACAGGGGAGGGCTACGAGCAGTACTTC. Translating it yields CASSLALTGEGYEQYF.

The CDR3 here is CASRLRGLATDTQYF. The CDR3 region has the DNA TGTGCCAGCAGACTCCGAGGACTAGCAACAGATACGCAGTATTTT. The V gene is TRBV27, the J gene TRBJ2-3, with 8 bases lining up with TRBD2. The CDR3 is 15 residues long. V shed 6 bases, J shed 3 bases, and the junction held 8 bases outside the gene matches. Per germline, CDR1 MNHEY and CDR2 SMNVEV (reference sequence).

The CDR3 reads CASSQGAGQTQYF. DNA for the CDR3: TGTGCCAGCAGCCAGGGGGCCGGGCAGACCCAGTACTTC. The chain is built from TRBV3-1 and TRBJ2-5; possibly TRBD1 for D (6 bases). The CDR3 is 13 residues long. Trimming removed 3 bases at V and 6 bases at J, with 11 bases between. Germline assignment: CDR1 LGHDT and CDR2 YNNKEL (reference sequence).

V is TRBV3-1 and J is TRBJ2-5, with 9 nucleotides matching TRBD1. After removal of 4 bases from V and 3 bases from J, the junction contained 3 bases not matched to a gene. Per germline, CDR1 LGHDT and CDR2 YNNKEL (reference sequence). This CDR3 is built from 14 residues. CDR3 bases: TGTGCCAGCAGCCTCCGACAGGGGGAAGAGACCCAGTACTTC. This translates into CASSLRQGEETQYF.